These T cell receptor beta chains were read from a single sample in a study of blood T cell repertoires in COVID-19. The data were produced by immunoSEQ multiplex PCR, yet TCRdb's version contains in-frame clones alone and is incomplete. Altogether 400,000 to 450,000 clones are present, less than 95% being singletons, with the ten largest covering 0.6% to 0.7%. Material: PBMCs or T cells enriched from blood (not recorded which). These receptors were obtained from a man younger than 30 who had recovered from COVID-19. CDR3s include the opening cysteine and the closing phenylalanine or tryptophan. A D gene is named only where the DNA matches it firmly. A clone size is listed for some rows: how often the clone was seen (once, few, many), or a class if it is expanded.

J gene	clone size	D gene	V gene	CDR3 DNA	CDR3 protein
TRBJ1-1	-	-	TRBV15	TGTGCCACCAGCAACTATGGGGGAGGAATAACTTTCTTT	CATSNYGGGITFF
TRBJ2-6	-	-	TRBV28	TGTGCCAGCAGGATCCCGGGAGCCAACGTCCTGACTTTC	CASRIPGANVLTF
TRBJ1-4	few	-	TRBV4-2	TGTGCCAGCAGCCCCCTCGGGTGGAATGAAAAACTGTTTTTT	CASSPLGWNEKLFF
TRBJ1-3	-	TRBD1	TRBV30	TGTGCCTGGAGGATAAACAAGCGGGACAGGGAATCTGGAAACACCATATATTTT	CAWRINKRDRESGNTIYF
TRBJ2-7	-	TRBD1	TRBV5-1	TGCGCCAGCAGCATCTCAGGGGGCGGCTACGAGCAGTACTTC	CASSISGGGYEQYF
TRBJ1-2	-	-	TRBV29-1	TGCAGCGTTAAGCCCGGTGGGGGGGGCTACACCTTC	CSVKPGGGGYTF
TRBJ2-1	-	TRBD2	TRBV7-3	TGTGCCAGCAGCTTAAGGGCTAGCGGGAGGGCCGGGTCCTACAATGAGCAGTTCTTC	CASSLRASGRAGSYNEQFF
TRBJ1-5	-	-	TRBV19	TGTGCCAGTAGTATGGGGGGTGGTGGGAGTCAGCCCCAGCATTTT	CASSMGGGGSQPQHF
TRBJ2-7	-	TRBD2	TRBV5-1	TGCGCCAGCAGCCAAGGACTAGACTACGAGCAGTACTTC	CASSQGLDYEQYF
TRBJ1-1	-	-	TRBV4-1	TGCGCCAGCAGCCAATTTTACGCGGTATCGGCTTTCTTT	CASSQFYAVSAFF
TRBJ1-5	few	-	TRBV19	TGTGCCAGTACCCCCGGGACAAGCAATCAGCCCCAGCATTTT	CASTPGTSNQPQHF
TRBJ1-5	once	-	TRBV15	TGTGCCACCCTCGGGGGGGAGGGTAGCAATCAGCCCCAGCATTTT	CATLGGEGSNQPQHF
TRBJ2-1	-	TRBD2	TRBV3-1/TRBV3-2	TGTGCCAGCAGCCCTACTAGCGGGAGGCGGAGGGATGAGCAGTTCTTC	CASSPTSGRRRDEQFF
TRBJ1-1	-	-	TRBV3-1/TRBV3-2	TGTGCCAGCAGCCAACACGACACGGGAAACACTGAAGCTTTCTTT	CASSQHDTGNTEAFF
TRBJ1-6	-	-	TRBV3-1/TRBV3-2	TGTGCCAGCAGCCAATGGTCCAAAGGAGGGTCACCCCTCCACTTT	CASSQWSKGGSPLHF
TRBJ2-2	-	-	TRBV29-1	TGCAGCGTTCTTGGCCCTACCGGGGAGCTGTTTTTT	CSVLGPTGELFF
TRBJ1-1	-	-	TRBV5-1	TGCGCCAGCAGCAAACCCGCACAGGGGAACACTGAAGCTTTCTTT	CASSKPAQGNTEAFF
TRBJ2-2	-	-	TRBV11-3	TGTGCCAGCAGCTTACTCCAGGGGAACACCGGGGAGCTGTTTTTT	CASSLLQGNTGELFF
TRBJ2-7	-	TRBD1	TRBV7-2	TGTGCCAGCAGCTTGACCGGGACAGGCTCCTACGAGCAGTACTTC	CASSLTGTGSYEQYF
TRBJ1-6	-	TRBD1	TRBV14	TGTGCCAGCCAACAGGGGTGGAATTCACCCCTCCACTTT	CASQQGWNSPLHF
TRBJ2-3	once	TRBD2	TRBV9	TGTGCCAGCAGCGACCGGGACTACCTCACAGATACGCAGTATTTT	CASSDRDYLTDTQYF
TRBJ1-2	-	TRBD1	TRBV19	TGTGCCAGTAGTGTACCCCCGGGACAGGGTCGTGGCTACACCTTC	CASSVPPGQGRGYTF
TRBJ1-1	-	TRBD1	TRBV11-2	TGTGCCAGCAGCCCACAGGGGTCAAACACTGAAGCTTTCTTT	CASSPQGSNTEAFF
TRBJ1-3	-	-	TRBV30	TGTGCCTGGAGTCTGGGGGGTACTGAAAACACCATATATTTT	CAWSLGGTENTIYF
TRBJ2-2	-	-	TRBV9	TGTGCCAGCAGCGTAGGGGGGGACCGCACCGGGGAGCTGTTTTTT	CASSVGGDRTGELFF
TRBJ2-7	-	-	TRBV28	TGTGCCAGCAGTTCTCCGGGGTCCTACGAGCAGTACTTC	CASSSPGSYEQYF
TRBJ1-6	-	-	TRBV9	TGTGCCAGCAGCGTAGCGGGGGTGGGCTCACCCCTCCACTTT	CASSVAGVGSPLHF
TRBJ2-5	-	-	TRBV7-8	TGTGCCAGCAGGGGGGCGTCCTCTGGGGAGACCCAGTACTTC	CASRGASSGETQYF
TRBJ1-1	-	-	TRBV15	TGTGCCACCAGCAGAGGAGGACAGCGGAACACTGAAGCTTTCTTT	CATSRGGQRNTEAFF
TRBJ2-3	-	-	TRBV3-1/TRBV3-2	TGTGCCAGCAGCCAAGTACACACAGATACGCAGTATTTT	CASSQVHTDTQYF
TRBJ1-5	-	-	TRBV19	TGTGCCAGTAGTCCACAGGGTTGGTTAGGCGGACAGCCCCAGCATTTT	CASSPQGWLGGQPQHF
TRBJ2-7	-	-	TRBV7-9	TGTGCCAGCAGCTCGAGCTCCTACGAGCAGTACTTC	CASSSSSYEQYF
TRBJ1-3	-	TRBD1	TRBV4-1	TGCGCCAGCAGCCAACCGGCCAGGGGGCTTGGAAACACCATATATTTT	CASSQPARGLGNTIYF
TRBJ1-6	-	TRBD1	TRBV4-1	TGCGCCAGCAGCCAAGTAGGGACAGGTGAAGTCCTTAATTCACCCCTCCACTTT	CASSQVGTGEVLNSPLHF
TRBJ2-2	-	-	TRBV14	TGTGCCAGCAGCCAAGTCGTTTCCGGGGAGCTGTTTTTT	CASSQVVSGELFF
TRBJ2-1	once	TRBD2	TRBV2	TGTGCCAGCAGTGGGGAGACTAGCGGGAGTACGAGCTCCTACAATGAGCAGTTCTTC	CASSGETSGSTSSYNEQFF
TRBJ2-6	-	TRBD1	TRBV15	TGTGCCACCAGCAGGGCTGTGGGGACAGGGTTCTCTGGGGCCAACGTCCTGACTTTC	CATSRAVGTGFSGANVLTF
TRBJ1-1	few	TRBD1	TRBV6-5	TGTGCCAGCAGTTCCTTAACAGGGGGCACTGAAGCTTTCTTT	CASSSLTGGTEAFF
TRBJ2-1	-	TRBD2	TRBV9	TGTGCCAGCAGCGTAGCAGCGGGGGTTTACAATGAGCAGTTCTTC	CASSVAAGVYNEQFF
TRBJ1-2	-	TRBD1	TRBV6-5	TGTGCCAGCAGTTACTCGACAGGGGAGGGGGGCTACACCTTC	CASSYSTGEGGYTF